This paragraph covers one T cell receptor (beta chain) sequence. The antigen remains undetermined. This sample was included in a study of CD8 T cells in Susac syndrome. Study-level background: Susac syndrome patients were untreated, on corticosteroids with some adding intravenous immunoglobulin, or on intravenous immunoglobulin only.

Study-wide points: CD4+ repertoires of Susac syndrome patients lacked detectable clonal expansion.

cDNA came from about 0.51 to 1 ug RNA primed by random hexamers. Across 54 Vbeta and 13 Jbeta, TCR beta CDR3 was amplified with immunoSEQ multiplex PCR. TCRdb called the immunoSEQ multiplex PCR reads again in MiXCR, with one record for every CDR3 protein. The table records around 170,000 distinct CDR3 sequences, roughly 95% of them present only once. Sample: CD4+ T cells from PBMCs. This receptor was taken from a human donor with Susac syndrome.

CDR3 sequence (DNA): TGCGCCAGCAGCGGAGGCCTTAGGAGGGAACACAATGAGCAGTTCTTC. Residues: CASSGGLRREHNEQFF. V gene TRBV5-1 combines with J gene TRBJ2-1, with TRBD2 as a possible D gene (6 bases). CDR1 and CDR2 (germline): SGHRS, YFSETQ. V lost 4 bases, J lost 5 bases, and 19 bases lay in between. This CDR3 has 16 residues.